This T cell receptor (beta chain) was obtained from a study of radiotherapy plus CTLA-4 blockade in lung cancer (dated by TCRdb to the late 2010s). The study in broad terms: Objective responses occurred in 15% to 20% of enrolled patients, and 31% achieved disease control. Study-wide conclusions, independent of this receptor: After treatment with radiotherapy and ipilimumab, TCR clones that came from tumors expanded in the peripheral blood. Increased serum interferon-beta after radiation, together with early dynamic changes in blood T cell clones, were reported to be the strongest predictors of response.

Library prep was done by the immunoSEQ multiplex PCR assay. The clones in this table, taken by TCRdb from immuneACCESS, are in-frame only. Not every clone is retained; where verified, under half of the shortfall comes from an unresolved V gene, and the cause of the rest is unknown. The table for this sample lists 70,000 to 90,000 clones; 85% to 90% of them were counted only once. The ten largest make up around 0.85% of the sample. Focal radiation therapy combined with CTLA-4 blockade (ipilimumab) was tested in patients with chemo-refractory metastatic non-small-cell lung cancer. Note on this clone: What antigen it recognizes has not been identified. No base qualities exist here, and no much larger clone lies one base off it.

Including the terminal cysteine and phenylalanine, the CDR3 comprises 17 residues. This entry keeps only the CDR3 DNA: 51 bases, framed from base 1. CDR1 and CDR2 were assigned from the germline V gene as SGHTA and FQGNSA. Germline trimming: 0 bases from V, 2 bases from J; junction bases outside gene matches: 6. The sequencing here drew on peripheral blood, taken from a patient treated with radiotherapy plus ipilimumab. The chain is encoded by TRBV7-2 joined to TRBJ2-1; 8 nucleotides in the junction match TRBD2. The receptor was isolated from a human donor with non-small cell lung cancer who had stable disease on radiotherapy plus ipilimumab. The encoded CDR3 is CASSLARTGGPYNEQFF. The sequenced DNA: TGTGCCAGCAGCTTAGCTCGGACGGGGGGGCCCTACAATGAGCAGTTCTTC. The variable domain in full, with residues beyond the CDR3 obtained from the reference TRBV7-2 and TRBJ2-1 genes, is GAGVSQSPSNKVTEKGKDVELRCDPISGHTALYWYRQSLGQGLEFLIYFQGNSAPDKSGLPSDRFSAERTGGSVSTLTIQRTQQEDSAVYLCASSLARTGGPYNEQFFGPGTRLTVL.